What follows are 20 T cell receptor beta chains derived from one specimen sequenced in a study of T cells in Graves' hyperthyroidism and ophthalmopathy (dated by TCRdb to between 2018 and 2021). The library was prepared using multiplex PCR. Instrument on record: Illumina HiSeq 2000. The TCR beta CDR3 regions were amplified from RNA transcripts. The first round of RT-PCR for the TCR CDR3 was performed with the HTBI primer set and the Qiagen OneStep RT-PCR kit. TCRdb's own reprocessing of the public reads used fastp at Q25 and MiXCR and kept productive beta chains. Entries that share a CDR3 protein sequence are merged under the most common genes and DNA. The table for this sample lists approximately 500,000 distinct CDR3 sequences; 35% to 55% of them were counted only once. The top ten clonotypes cover around 8% of the sample. The specimen was peripheral blood or thyroid tissue (not recorded which). All receptors derive from a woman aged 18-30 years with Graves' hyperthyroidism.

Notes on this clonotype: This CDR3 is missing its conserved last phenylalanine or tryptophan, likely due to a read error. The limits of the CDR3 on the DNA are not certain, so only TCRdb's listed CDR3 is given. This chain connects TRBV15 to TRBJ2-7; the table assigns TRBD2, which was not confirmed against the DNA. In germline, CDR1 is LNHNV, CDR2 YYDKDF (reference sequence). Including both end residues, the CDR3 is 16 amino acids long. The CDR3 here is CATSRSVAGGYYEQCL.

This clonotype was detected many times. The rearrangement uses TRBV7-2 and TRBJ2-7, with D perhaps TRBD1 or TRBD2 (5 bases each). Looked up from germline, CDR1 is SGHTA and CDR2 is FQGNSA. V shed 7 bases and J shed 6 bases, with 25 bases lying between them. The CDR3 runs to 16 residues. The CDR3 DNA sequence: TGTGCCAGCACCCCGGGACCGTCAAAATGGTCTCTCGAGCAGTACTTC. Translating it yields CASTPGPSKWSLEQYF.

This clonotype was picked up a small number of times. The rearrangement links TRBV19 to TRBJ1-5, with 10 bases lining up with TRBD1. The CDR3 extends over 15 amino acids. Trimming cost V 7 bases and J 4 bases; bases outside gene matches: 7. Germline V CDR1 and CDR2: LNHDA, SQIVND (reference sequence). The CDR3 region has the DNA TGTGCCAGTATCTCCGGGACAGGGGTAAATCAGCCCCAGCATTTT. Amino acids: CASISGTGVNQPQHF.

This clonotype was seen repeatedly, ten times or more. The CDR3 spells CASSQDLSSANYGYTF. The CDR3 coding sequence is TGCGCCAGCAGCCAAGATCTATCTTCAGCTAACTATGGCTACACCTTC. The chain uses TRBV4-3 and TRBJ1-2; D unclear. Trimming took off 0 bases at V and 0 bases at J, with 11 bases between the two ends. The CDR3 spans 16 residues. Germline CDR1 and CDR2: LGHNA and YSLEER.

Many counts were recorded for this clonotype. The chain uses TRBV2 and TRBJ1-1, with no clear D. Germline values: CDR1 SNHLY, CDR2 FYNNEI. This CDR3 comprises 15 residues. V lost 6 bases to trimming and J lost 4 bases, with 18 bases between them. The CDR3 coding sequence is TGTGCCAGCAGCCTAGGGATTGCCAGAGGCACTGAAGCTTTCTTT. It specifies CASSLGIARGTEAFF.

J is TRBJ1-5 and V is TRBV24-1, with D perhaps matching TRBD1 (5 bases). The length of the CDR3 is 15 residues. The V gene's germline CDR1 is KGHDR and CDR2 SFDVKD. The V and J ends lost 7 bases and 0 bases respectively, with 12 bases between them. This CDR3 is CATRGTQDSNQPQHF. In DNA, the CDR3 is TGTGCCACCAGGGGCACACAGGATAGCAATCAGCCCCAGCATTTT.

V and J are TRBV30 and TRBJ1-3; D is unresolved. Germline V lookup: CDR1 GTSNPN, CDR2 SVGIG (reference sequence). V was cut by 5 bases and J by 4 bases, with 15 bases left in between. The length of the CDR3 is 14 residues. In nucleotides, the CDR3 is TGTGCCTGGTCAGGAATCGCCGTGGGAAACACCATATATTTT. Protein product: CAWSGIAVGNTIYF.

There are many counts of this clonotype. The V gene is TRBV6-1, the J gene TRBJ1-2; maybe TRBD1 (5 bases). Germline CDR1 reads MNHNS; CDR2 reads SASEGT. V was cut by 5 bases and J by 2 bases, with 12 bases left in between. The CDR3 loop spans 14 amino acids. CDR3 loop: CASSSLGGNYGYTF. The CDR3 DNA reads TGTGCCAGCAGTAGCCTTGGGGGGAACTATGGCTACACCTTC.

This clonotype came up once. A much bigger clone sits one base away, suggesting this may be a read error. This chain uses TRBV4-2 with TRBJ2-6, with 10 bases lining up with TRBD2. The CDR3 loop spans 19 amino acids. CDR1 and CDR2 from the germline V gene are LGHNA and YNFKEQ. The J segment lost 3 bases and the V segment lost 2 bases, leaving 10 bases of the junction unmatched. In DNA, the CDR3 is TGTGCCAGCAGCCAACCCGGACTAGCGGACATCTTTGGGGCCAACGTCCTGACTTTC. As protein: CASSQPGLADIFGANVLTF.

The chain carries TRBV6-1 and TRBJ1-5; 9 bases are a match to TRBD1. The CDR3 is 14 amino acids. With V trimmed by 5 bases and J by 9 bases, 8 bases remained unmatched. Germline V gene sequence: CDR1 MNHNS, CDR2 SASEGT. The CDR3 DNA is TGTGCCAGCAGTAAGACAGGGGGATTGGGGCCCCAGCATTTT. Translating it yields CASSKTGGLGPQHF.

This clonotype was seen a handful of times. At one end, the junction sequence differs from germline, possibly due to a read error. The chain recombines TRBV7-3 with TRBJ2-2, with 8 bases lining up with TRBD2. The germline gives CDR1 SGHTA, CDR2 FQGTGA. The CDR3 is 16 amino acids. In DNA form, the CDR3 reads TGTGCCAGCAGCTTAAGCCCAGCGGGAGCCTACAATGAGCAGTTTTTT. Translating it yields CASSLSPAGAYNEQFF.

This clonotype was picked up many times. The chain links TRBV6-5 to TRBJ1-1, with D perhaps matching TRBD1 (6 bases). The CDR3 extends over 15 amino acids. Germline V gives CDR1 MNHEY, CDR2 SVGAGI. Between the trimmed V and J ends, which lost 4 bases and 3 bases, there was a span of 15 bases. The CDR3 loop reads CASSFTATGYTEAFF. Here the CDR3 DNA reads TGTGCCAGCAGTTTTACGGCCACAGGGTACACTGAAGCTTTCTTT.

The chain has TRBV29-1 and TRBJ1-1; TRBD1 matches at 8 bases. The junction had 8 bases not matched to a gene; V was cut back by 6 bases and J by 5 bases. The CDR3 is 13 amino acids. Looked up from germline, CDR1 is SQVTM and CDR2 is ANQGSEA. The CDR3 here is CSVPGTGATEAFF. The CDR3 DNA is TGCAGCGTGCCCGGGACAGGCGCTACTGAAGCTTTCTTT.

V usage is TRBV7-9 and J usage is TRBJ2-3; TRBD2 matches 11 bases. The CDR3 contains 16 residues. V lost 5 bases and J lost 4; bases outside the gene matches: 8. Looked up from germline, CDR1 is SEHNR and CDR2 is FQNEAQ (reference sequence). For the CDR3, the DNA is TGTGCCAGCAGCGCTACTAGCGGGAGTAGGGCAGATACGCAGTATTTT. It yields the protein CASSATSGSRADTQYF.

This clonotype was detected a few times. The rearrangement links TRBV11-2 to TRBJ2-3, with 9 positions matching TRBD2. Germline values: CDR1 SGHAT, CDR2 FQNNGV. The CDR3 loop spans 16 amino acids. The V gene end was trimmed by 1 base and the J gene end by 2 bases; junction bases not matched to a gene: 4. In nucleotides, the CDR3 is TGTGCCAGCAGCTTAGGACTAGCGGACTACACAGATACGCAGTATTTT. Translating it yields CASSLGLADYTDTQYF.

This clonotype was seen repeatedly, ten times or more. This chain connects TRBV20-1 to TRBJ2-5, with D tentatively TRBD2 (6 bases). The CDR3 has 13 residues. From germline, CDR1 is DFQATT and CDR2 SNEGSKA (reference sequence). The germline V and J ends were trimmed by 3 bases and 3 bases, with 11 bases remaining between them. CDR3 in DNA: TGCAGTGCTAGTGCGGGACCCGAAGAGACCCAGTACTTC. Its protein product is CSASAGPEETQYF.

This clonotype was counted only a few times. The J gene is TRBJ2-1, the V gene TRBV7-9; 8 bases fit TRBD2. The CDR3 length is 17 residues. The germline gives CDR1 SEHNR, CDR2 FQNEAQ (reference sequence). J gave up 8 bases and V 0 bases, and 12 bases lay outside the gene matches. The CDR3 DNA reads as TGTGCCAGCAGCTTAGCGTTCACGGGAGGGCTGGGCGATGAGCAGTTCTTC. This codes for CASSLAFTGGLGDEQFF.

In its sample, this clonotype is medium-sized. This sequence joins TRBV10-3 and TRBJ1-6; 7 bases are shared with TRBD1. Germline CDR1 and CDR2: ENHRY and SYGVKD. Germline trimming cut 3 bases from V and 10 bases from J; bases unmatched to any gene: 6. There are 14 residues in the CDR3. CDR3 nucleotide sequence: TGTGCCATCAGTGACGGACAGGCGGGCTCACCCCTCCACTTT. It is translated as CAISDGQAGSPLHF.

This clonotype was found many times. The rearrangement joins TRBV20-1 to TRBJ1-2; TRBD1 might be the D (5 bases). This CDR3 is built from 13 residues. Trimming took off 3 bases at V and 0 bases at J, with 8 bases between the two ends. Germline loops: CDR1 DFQATT, CDR2 SNEGSKA (reference sequence). This CDR3 reads CSARVTANYGYTF. The CDR3 bases are TGCAGTGCTAGGGTGACAGCTAACTATGGCTACACCTTC.

This chain joins TRBV9 and TRBJ1-1, with a weak D call TRBD1 (5 bases). In germline, CDR1 is SGDLS, CDR2 YYNGEE. The CDR3 length is 16 residues. V shed 4 bases and J shed 0 bases, with 16 bases lying between them. For the CDR3, the DNA is TGTGCCAGCAGCCATGGAGCAGGGTGGATGAACACTGAAGCTTTCTTT. It encodes CASSHGAGWMNTEAFF.